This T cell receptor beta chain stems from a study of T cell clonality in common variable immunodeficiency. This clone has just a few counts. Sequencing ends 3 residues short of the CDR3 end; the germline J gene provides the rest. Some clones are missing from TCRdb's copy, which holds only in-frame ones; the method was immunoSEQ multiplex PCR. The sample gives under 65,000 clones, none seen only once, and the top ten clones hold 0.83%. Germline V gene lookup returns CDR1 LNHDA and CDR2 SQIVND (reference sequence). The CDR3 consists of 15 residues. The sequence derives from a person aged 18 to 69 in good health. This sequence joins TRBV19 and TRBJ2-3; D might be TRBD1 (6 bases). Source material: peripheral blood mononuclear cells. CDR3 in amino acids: CASSADTGFGQPQYF. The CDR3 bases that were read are TGTGCCAGTAGTGCTGATACAGGGTTTGGACAGCCG.